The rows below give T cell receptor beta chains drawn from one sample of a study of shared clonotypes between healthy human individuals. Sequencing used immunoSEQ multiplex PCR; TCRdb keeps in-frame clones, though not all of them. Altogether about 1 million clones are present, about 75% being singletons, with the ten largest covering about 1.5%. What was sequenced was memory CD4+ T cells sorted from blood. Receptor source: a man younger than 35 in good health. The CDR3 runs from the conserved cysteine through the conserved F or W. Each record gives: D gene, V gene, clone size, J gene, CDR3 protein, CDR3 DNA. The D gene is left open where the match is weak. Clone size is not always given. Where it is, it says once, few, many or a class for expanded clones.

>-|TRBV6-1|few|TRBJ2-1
CASSRTRGEQFF
TGTGCCAGCAGCCGAACTAGGGGTGAGCAGTTCTTC
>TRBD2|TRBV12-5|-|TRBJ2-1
CASALGLAGVNEQFF
TGTGCTAGTGCCCTGGGACTAGCGGGGGTCAATGAGCAGTTCTTC
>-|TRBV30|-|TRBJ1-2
CAWRQNGYTF
TGTGCCTGGAGGCAGAATGGCTACACCTTC
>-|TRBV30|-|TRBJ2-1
CAWSVGSSSYNEQFF
TGTGCCTGGAGTGTAGGATCTAGCTCCTACAATGAGCAGTTCTTC
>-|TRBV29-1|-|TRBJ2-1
CSVEGLGSYNEQFF
TGCAGCGTTGAGGGACTTGGCTCCTACAATGAGCAGTTCTTC
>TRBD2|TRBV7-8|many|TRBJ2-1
CASNLRASGSDEQFF
TGTGCCAGCAACTTAAGGGCTAGCGGGAGTGATGAGCAGTTCTTC
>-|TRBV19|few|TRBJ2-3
CASSIQGTLQYF
TGTGCCAGTAGTATACAAGGGACGCTGCAGTATTTT
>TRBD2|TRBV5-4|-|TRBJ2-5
CASSFSGSQETQYF
TGTGCCAGCAGCTTCAGCGGGAGCCAAGAGACCCAGTACTTC
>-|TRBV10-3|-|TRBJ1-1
CASSKAAMNTEAFF
TGTGCCAGCAGTAAGGCGGCGATGAACACTGAAGCTTTCTTT
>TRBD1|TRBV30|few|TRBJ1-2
CAWPRGGTYGYTF
TGTGCCTGGCCCAGGGGGGGCACCTATGGCTACACCTTC
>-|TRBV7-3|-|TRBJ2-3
CASSGSGGTDTQYF
TGTGCCAGCAGCGGTTCTGGGGGCACAGATACGCAGTATTTT
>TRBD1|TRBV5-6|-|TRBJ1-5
CASSPTGVNQPQHF
TGTGCCAGCAGCCCTACAGGGGTCAATCAGCCCCAGCATTTT
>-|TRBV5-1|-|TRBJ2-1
CASSLRPNSYNEQFF
TGCGCCAGCAGCTTGCGGCCGAACTCCTACAATGAGCAGTTCTTC
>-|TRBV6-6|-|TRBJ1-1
CASSYDRNTEAFF
TGTGCCAGCAGTTACGACAGGAACACTGAAGCTTTCTTT